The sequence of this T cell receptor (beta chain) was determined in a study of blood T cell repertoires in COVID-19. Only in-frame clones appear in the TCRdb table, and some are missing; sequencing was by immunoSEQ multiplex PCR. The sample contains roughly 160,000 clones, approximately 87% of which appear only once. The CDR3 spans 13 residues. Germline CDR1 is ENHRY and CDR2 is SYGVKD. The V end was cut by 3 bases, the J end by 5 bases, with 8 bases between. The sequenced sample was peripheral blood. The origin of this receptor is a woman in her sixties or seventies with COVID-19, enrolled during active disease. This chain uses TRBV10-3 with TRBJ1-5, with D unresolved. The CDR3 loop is CAISEGQDQPQHF. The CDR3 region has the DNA TGTGCCATCAGTGAAGGTCAGGATCAGCCCCAGCATTTT.